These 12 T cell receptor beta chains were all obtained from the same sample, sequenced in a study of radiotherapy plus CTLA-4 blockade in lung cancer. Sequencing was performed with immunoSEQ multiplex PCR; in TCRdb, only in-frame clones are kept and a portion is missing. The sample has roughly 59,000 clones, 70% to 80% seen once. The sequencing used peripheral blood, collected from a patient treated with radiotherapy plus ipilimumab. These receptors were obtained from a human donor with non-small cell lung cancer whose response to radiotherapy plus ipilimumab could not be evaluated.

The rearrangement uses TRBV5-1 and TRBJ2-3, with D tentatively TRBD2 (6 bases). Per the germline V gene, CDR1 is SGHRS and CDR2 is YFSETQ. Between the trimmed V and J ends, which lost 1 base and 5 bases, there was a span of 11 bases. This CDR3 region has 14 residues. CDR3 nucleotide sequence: TGCGCCAGCAGCTTGCCCGGGAGTGGAGATACGCAGTATTTT. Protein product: CASSLPGSGDTQYF. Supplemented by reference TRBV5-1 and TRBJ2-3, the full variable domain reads KAGVTQTPRYLIKTRGQQVTLSCSPISGHRSVSWYQQTPGQGLQFLFEYFSETQRNKGNFPGRFSGRQFSNSRSEMNVSTLELGDSALYLCASSLPGSGDTQYFGPGTRLTVL.

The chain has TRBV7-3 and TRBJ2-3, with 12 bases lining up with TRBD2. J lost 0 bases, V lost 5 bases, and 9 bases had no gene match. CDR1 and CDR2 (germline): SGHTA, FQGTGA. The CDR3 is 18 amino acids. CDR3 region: CASSEGTSGPSSTDTQYF. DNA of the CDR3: TGTGCCAGCAGCGAGGGGACTAGCGGGCCTTCTAGCACAGATACGCAGTATTTT.

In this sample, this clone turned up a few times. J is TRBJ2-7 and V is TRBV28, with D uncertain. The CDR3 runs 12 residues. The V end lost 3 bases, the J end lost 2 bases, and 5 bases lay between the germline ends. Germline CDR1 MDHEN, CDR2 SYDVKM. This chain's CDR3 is CASSFSAYEQYF. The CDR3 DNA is TGTGCCAGCAGTTTCTCGGCCTACGAGCAGTACTTC.

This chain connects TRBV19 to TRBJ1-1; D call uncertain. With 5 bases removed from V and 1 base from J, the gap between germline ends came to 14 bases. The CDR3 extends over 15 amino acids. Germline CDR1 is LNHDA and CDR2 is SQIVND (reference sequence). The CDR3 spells CASSARATGNTEAFF. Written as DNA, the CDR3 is TGTGCCAGTAGTGCTCGAGCGACGGGGAACACTGAAGCTTTCTTT.

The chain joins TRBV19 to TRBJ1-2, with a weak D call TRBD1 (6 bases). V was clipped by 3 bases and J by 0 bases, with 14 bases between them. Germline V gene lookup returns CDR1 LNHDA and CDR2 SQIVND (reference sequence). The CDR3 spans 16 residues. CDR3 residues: CASSMAGTQPNYGYTF. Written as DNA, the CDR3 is TGTGCCAGTAGTATGGCCGGGACACAACCTAACTATGGCTACACCTTC.

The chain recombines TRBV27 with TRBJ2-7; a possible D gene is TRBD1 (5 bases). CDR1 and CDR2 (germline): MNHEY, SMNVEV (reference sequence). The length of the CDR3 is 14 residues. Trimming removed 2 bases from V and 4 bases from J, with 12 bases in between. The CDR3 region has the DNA TGTGCCAGCAGTTTACAAGGGGCCGAGTACGAGCAGTACTTC. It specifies CASSLQGAEYEQYF.

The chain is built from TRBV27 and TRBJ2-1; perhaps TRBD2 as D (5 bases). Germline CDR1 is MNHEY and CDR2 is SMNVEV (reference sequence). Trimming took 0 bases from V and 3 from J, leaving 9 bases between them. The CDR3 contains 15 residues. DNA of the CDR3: TGTGCCAGCAGTTTATCAGTGGCGGGCTACAATGAGCAGTTCTTC. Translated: CASSLSVAGYNEQFF.

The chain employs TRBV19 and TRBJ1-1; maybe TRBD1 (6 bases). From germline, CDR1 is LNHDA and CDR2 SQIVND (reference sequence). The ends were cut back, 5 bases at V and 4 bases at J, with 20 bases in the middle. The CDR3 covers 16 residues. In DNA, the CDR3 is TGTGCCAGTAGTTCCATCGTTTGGGGGCGTAGCACTGAAGCTTTCTTT. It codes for CASSSIVWGRSTEAFF.

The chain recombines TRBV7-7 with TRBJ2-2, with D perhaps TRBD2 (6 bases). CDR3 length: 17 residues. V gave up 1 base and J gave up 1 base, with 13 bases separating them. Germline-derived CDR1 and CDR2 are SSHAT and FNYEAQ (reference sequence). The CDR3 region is CASSLGRDWGNTGELFF. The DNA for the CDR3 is TGTGCCAGCAGCTTAGGTCGGGACTGGGGGAACACCGGGGAGCTGTTTTTT.

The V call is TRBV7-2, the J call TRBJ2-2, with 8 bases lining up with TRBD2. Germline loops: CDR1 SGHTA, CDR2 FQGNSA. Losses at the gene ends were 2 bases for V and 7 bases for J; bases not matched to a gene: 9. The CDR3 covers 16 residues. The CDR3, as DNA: TGTGCCAGCAGCTTAAGAGGCGGGGGGTTTATCGGGGAGCTGTTTTTT. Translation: CASSLRGGGFIGELFF.

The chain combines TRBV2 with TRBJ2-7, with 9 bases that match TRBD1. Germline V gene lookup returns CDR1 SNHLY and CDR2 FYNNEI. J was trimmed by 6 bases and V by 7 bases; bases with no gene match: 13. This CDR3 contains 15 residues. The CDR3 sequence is CASMRRDRVFLEQYF. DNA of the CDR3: TGTGCCAGCATGAGGAGGGACAGGGTATTTCTCGAGCAGTACTTC.

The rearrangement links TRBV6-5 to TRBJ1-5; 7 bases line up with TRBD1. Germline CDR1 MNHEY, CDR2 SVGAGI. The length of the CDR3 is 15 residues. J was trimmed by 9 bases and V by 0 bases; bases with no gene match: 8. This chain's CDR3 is CASSYSQGVVWPQHF. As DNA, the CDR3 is TGTGCCAGCAGTTACTCTCAGGGGGTGGTCTGGCCCCAGCATTTT.